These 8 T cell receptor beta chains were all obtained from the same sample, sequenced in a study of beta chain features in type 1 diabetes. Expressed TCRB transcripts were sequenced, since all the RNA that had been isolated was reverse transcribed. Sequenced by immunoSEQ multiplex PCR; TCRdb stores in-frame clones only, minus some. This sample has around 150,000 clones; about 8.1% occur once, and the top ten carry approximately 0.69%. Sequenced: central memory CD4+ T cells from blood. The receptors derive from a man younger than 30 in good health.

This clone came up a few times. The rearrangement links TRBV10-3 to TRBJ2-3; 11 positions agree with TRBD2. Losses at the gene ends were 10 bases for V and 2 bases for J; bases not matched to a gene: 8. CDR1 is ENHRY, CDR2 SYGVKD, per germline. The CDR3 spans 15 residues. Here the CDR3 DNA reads TGTGCCACGACCGGGACTAGCGGAGCCACAGATACGCAGTATTTT. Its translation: CATTGTSGATDTQYF.

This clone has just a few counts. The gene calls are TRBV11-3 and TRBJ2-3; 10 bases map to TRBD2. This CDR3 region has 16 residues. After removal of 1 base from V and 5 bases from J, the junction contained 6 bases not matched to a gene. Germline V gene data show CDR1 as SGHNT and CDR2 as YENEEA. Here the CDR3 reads CASSLVGSGGRDTQYF. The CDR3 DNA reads TGTGCCAGCAGCTTAGTGGGTAGCGGGGGGCGAGATACGCAGTATTTT.

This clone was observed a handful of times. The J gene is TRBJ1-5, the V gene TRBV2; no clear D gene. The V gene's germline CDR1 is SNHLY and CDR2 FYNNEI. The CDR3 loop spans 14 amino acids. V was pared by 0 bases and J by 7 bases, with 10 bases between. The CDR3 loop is CASSEADWAQPQHF. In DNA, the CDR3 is TGTGCCAGCAGTGAAGCGGATTGGGCCCAGCCCCAGCATTTT.

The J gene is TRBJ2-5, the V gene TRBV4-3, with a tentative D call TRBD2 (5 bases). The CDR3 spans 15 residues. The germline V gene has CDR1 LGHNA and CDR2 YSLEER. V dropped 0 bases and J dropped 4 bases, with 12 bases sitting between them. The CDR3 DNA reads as TGCGCCAGCAGCCAAGATGGGAGACAACCAGAGACCCAGTACTTC. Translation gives CASSQDGRQPETQYF.

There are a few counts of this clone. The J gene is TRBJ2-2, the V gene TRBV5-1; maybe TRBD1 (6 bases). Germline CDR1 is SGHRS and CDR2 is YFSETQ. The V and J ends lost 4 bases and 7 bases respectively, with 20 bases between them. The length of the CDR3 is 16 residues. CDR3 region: CASSLDYTGLNGELFF. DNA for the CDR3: TGCGCCAGCAGCCTGGATTATACAGGGTTAAACGGGGAGCTGTTTTTT.

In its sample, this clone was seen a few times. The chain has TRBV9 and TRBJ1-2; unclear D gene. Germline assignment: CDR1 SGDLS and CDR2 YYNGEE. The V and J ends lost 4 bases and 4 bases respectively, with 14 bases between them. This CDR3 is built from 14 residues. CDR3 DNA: TGTGCCAGCAGCCCCGGGGTGGAGGGCTATGGCTACACCTTC. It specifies CASSPGVEGYGYTF.

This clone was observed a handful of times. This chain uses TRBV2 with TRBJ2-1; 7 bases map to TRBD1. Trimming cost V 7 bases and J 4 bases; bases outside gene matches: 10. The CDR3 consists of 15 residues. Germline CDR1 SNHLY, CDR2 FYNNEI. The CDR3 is CASKPTGLGYNEQFF. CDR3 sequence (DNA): TGTGCCAGCAAACCGACAGGGTTAGGATACAATGAGCAGTTCTTC.

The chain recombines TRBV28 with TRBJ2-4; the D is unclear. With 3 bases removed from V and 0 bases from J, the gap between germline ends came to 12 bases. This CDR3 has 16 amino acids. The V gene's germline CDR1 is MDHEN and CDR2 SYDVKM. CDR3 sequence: CASSLNGYLAKNIQYF. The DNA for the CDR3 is TGTGCCAGCAGTTTGAACGGGTACCTAGCCAAAAACATTCAGTACTTC.